This TCR beta chain was identified during a study of cytomegalovirus exposure and HLA in healthy donors. Details on this clone: Its cognate antigen is unknown. Germline and junction disagree at one end, which may indicate a read error.

Germline loops: CDR1 SSHAT, CDR2 FNYEAQ (reference sequence). The CDR3 runs 16 residues. Study outcomes and limitations: In a later analysis, donors in an Asian-associated ancestry cluster reportedly had fewer N-insertions in productive TCRs than the cohort mean. Despite most TCR sequences being rare, some public TCRs occurred in many donors.

The primer mix had 60 Vbeta and 13 Jbeta primers. Original analysis: Later work found 65 million to 90 million unique TCR beta chains, with roughly 11 million shared. Data came from immunoSEQ multiplex PCR; TCRdb stores just in-frame clones and leaves some out. V and J calls and clone size are given by that table; D and trimming were obtained from the DNA. The sample lists over 100,000 clones; more than 65% were seen once. The rearrangement links TRBV7-7 to TRBJ2-5; D is perhaps TRBD2 (7 bases). Sample: PBMCs. The clonotype was recovered from a woman aged 18-29 years in good health and CMV-seropositive. CDR3: CASSLIGGGGVGTQYF. The CDR3 nucleotides are TGTGCTAGCAGCTTAATTGGGGGGGGCGGAGTCGGGACCCAGTACTTC.